What follows are 29 T cell receptor beta chains derived from one specimen sequenced in a study of T cell changes during pregnancy in multiple sclerosis. Using immunoSEQ multiplex PCR, the repertoire was profiled, and TCRdb retains in-frame clones only, with some absent. Altogether fewer than 55,000 clones are present, roughly 91% being singletons, with the ten largest covering 5.9%. Specimen: CD8+ T cells from peripheral blood mononuclear cells, collected after pregnancy. These receptor sequences come from a female donor in good health, enrolled as a control in a pregnancy study.

This chain uses TRBV2 with TRBJ1-1; no reliable D call. The CDR3 runs to 12 residues. Germline-derived CDR1 and CDR2 are SNHLY and FYNNEI. V was shortened by 4 bases and J by 1 base, with 4 bases between the two germline ends. Written as DNA, the CDR3 is TGTGCCAGCAGTGCAGAGAACACTGAAGCTTTCTTT. Residues: CASSAENTEAFF.

The V and J genes are TRBV4-3 and TRBJ2-7, with 8 bases lining up with TRBD1. This CDR3 has 18 residues. V lost 4 bases to trimming and J lost 1 base; unmatched junction nucleotides: 15. CDR1 is LGHNA and CDR2 is YSLEER in the germline V gene. The CDR3 nucleotides are TGCGCCAGCAGCCCCAGTCTTCTCGGGCAGGGGGCATCCTACGAGCAGTACTTC. This gives the protein CASSPSLLGQGASYEQYF.

Notes on this clone: Other nucleotide sequences in the sample specify the same CDR3. V gene TRBV7-9 combines with J gene TRBJ2-6; D gene uncertain. Trimming removed 3 bases from V and 1 base from J, with 7 bases in between. CDR1 and CDR2 (germline): SEHNR, FQNEAQ (reference sequence). This CDR3 comprises 15 residues. The CDR3 nucleotides read TGTGCCAGCAGCTTGCCGGGTTCTGGGGCCAACGTCCTGACTTTC. Amino acids: CASSLPGSGANVLTF.

The gene calls are TRBV7-9 and TRBJ1-3; no definite D call. This CDR3 has 13 residues. Trimming shortened V by 3 bases and J by 11 bases, and 14 bases separated the two germline ends. CDR1 and CDR2 from the germline V gene are SEHNR and FQNEAQ (reference sequence). CDR3 DNA: TGTGCCAGCAGCTTCCCCGGACTATTCGCCATATATTTT. Its translation: CASSFPGLFAIYF.

V is TRBV19 and J is TRBJ2-7; a possible D gene is TRBD1 (6 bases). V shed 5 bases and J shed 4 bases, with 12 bases lying between them. CDR3 length: 13 residues. Germline V gene data show CDR1 as LNHDA and CDR2 as SQIVND (reference sequence). The CDR3 loop is CASSLDSYYEQYF. CDR3 coding DNA: TGTGCCAGTAGTCTGGACAGTTATTACGAGCAGTACTTC.

The chain joins TRBV27 to TRBJ2-7, with 7 positions matching TRBD2. Germline values: CDR1 MNHEY, CDR2 SMNVEV (reference sequence). This CDR3 has 13 residues. Trimming removed 8 bases from V and 2 bases from J; junction bases left unmatched: 6. In DNA form, the CDR3 reads TGTGCCAGCCACGCCGGGGGGACCTACGAGCAGTACTTC. Residues: CASHAGGTYEQYF.

The gene calls are TRBV19 and TRBJ2-2, with TRBD2 identical over 14 bases. In germline, CDR1 is LNHDA, CDR2 SQIVND (reference sequence). Unmatched junction bases numbered 5, after V lost 7 bases and J lost 4 bases. The CDR3 totals 16 residues. The CDR3 DNA reads as TGTGCCAGTATTACGACTAGCGGGGGGGGCACCGGGGAGCTGTTTTTT. Amino acid sequence: CASITTSGGGTGELFF.

This chain uses TRBV9 with TRBJ2-3, with D perhaps TRBD2 (5 bases). Germline CDR1 SGDLS, CDR2 YYNGEE. The CDR3 contains 13 residues. V was pared by 6 bases and J by 0 bases, with 8 bases between. The CDR3 DNA sequence: TGTGCCAGCATGTCGGGGAGCACAGATACGCAGTATTTT. Translating it yields CASMSGSTDTQYF.

The CDR3 here is CASSLITGMDQPQHF. In nucleotides, the CDR3 is TGTGCCAGCAGCCTGATCACAGGGATGGATCAGCCCCAGCATTTT. The chain employs TRBV7-2 and TRBJ1-5; the D gene is possibly TRBD1 (6 bases). The germline V gene has CDR1 SGHTA and CDR2 FQGNSA. Trimming pared 5 bases from V and 5 bases from J, leaving 16 bases between. CDR3 length: 15 residues.

The chain employs TRBV19 and TRBJ1-5; 7 bases align to TRBD1. Germline-derived CDR1 and CDR2 are LNHDA and SQIVND (reference sequence). This CDR3 contains 19 residues. Trimming removed 4 bases from V and 0 bases from J; junction bases left unmatched: 15. The DNA of the CDR3 is TGTGCCAGTAGTAGCCCCCGCGACAGGGTGGAATATAGCAATCAGCCCCAGCATTTT. Translating it yields CASSSPRDRVEYSNQPQHF.

The chain combines TRBV30 with TRBJ1-5, with 8 bases fitting TRBD1. The CDR3 is made up of 13 amino acids. CDR1 is GTSNPN, CDR2 SVGIG, per germline (reference sequence). The V and J ends lost 1 base and 5 bases, in that order; junction bases with no gene match: 1. CDR3 sequence: CAWSAGGDQPQHF. Here the CDR3 DNA reads TGTGCCTGGAGTGCAGGGGGCGATCAGCCCCAGCATTTT.

V usage is TRBV6-5 and J usage is TRBJ2-2; TRBD1 aligns across 7 bases. CDR3 length: 13 amino acids. J lost 5 bases, V lost 8 bases, and 5 bases had no gene match. Looked up from germline, CDR1 is MNHEY and CDR2 is SVGAGI. CDR3 protein: CASRQGWTGELFF. CDR3 in DNA: TGTGCCAGCCGACAGGGATGGACCGGGGAGCTGTTTTTT.

The chain combines TRBV19 with TRBJ1-2, with 9 bases fitting TRBD1. Unmatched junction bases numbered 10, after V lost 1 base and J lost 4 bases. The CDR3 totals 17 residues. Germline V gene lookup returns CDR1 LNHDA and CDR2 SQIVND (reference sequence). CDR3 nucleotides: TGTGCCAGTAGTATAGGGCTACCTTGGGACAGGGCCTATGGCTACACCTTC. Its protein product is CASSIGLPWDRAYGYTF.

V usage is TRBV7-9 and J usage is TRBJ1-1; D is possibly TRBD1 (6 bases). Germline CDR1 is SEHNR and CDR2 is FQNEAQ (reference sequence). V was clipped by 4 bases and J by 1 base, with 10 bases between them. The CDR3 spans 14 residues. This chain's CDR3 is CASSSGQANTEAFF. Here the CDR3 DNA reads TGTGCCAGCAGCTCGGGACAAGCGAACACTGAAGCTTTCTTT.

The chain combines TRBV15 with TRBJ1-1, with D perhaps matching TRBD1 (5 bases). The CDR3 spans 16 residues. Trimming took 5 bases from V and 1 from J, leaving 17 bases between them. The germline CDR1 and CDR2 sequences are LNHNV and YYDKDF (reference sequence). In DNA, the CDR3 is TGTGCCACCAGCGAGTCCGGGACGGGGGGGAACACTGAAGCTTTCTTT. Its protein is CATSESGTGGNTEAFF.

V usage is TRBV27 and J usage is TRBJ1-4; 7 bases match TRBD1. The CDR3 loop spans 18 amino acids. The V gene's germline CDR1 is MNHEY and CDR2 SMNVEV (reference sequence). Germline trimming cut 9 bases from V and 6 bases from J; bases unmatched to any gene: 22. The CDR3 DNA sequence: TGTGCCAGAAACATCAGGAGGGGCCAGACAGGGCCACATGAAAAACTGTTTTTT. Its protein product is CARNIRRGQTGPHEKLFF.

This clone was detected only once. The chain uses TRBV29-1 and TRBJ1-2; 11 bases line up with TRBD1. The germline CDR1 and CDR2 sequences are SQVTM and ANQGSEA. Unmatched junction bases numbered 13, after V lost 6 bases and J lost 4 bases. The CDR3 totals 16 residues. CDR3 DNA sequence: TGCAGCGTCCGTTTAATCTTAGGACAGGGGGCCTATGGCTACACCTTC. Its translation is CSVRLILGQGAYGYTF.

The chain is built from TRBV4-3 and TRBJ2-1, with D tentatively TRBD2 (6 bases). Trimming took off 4 bases at V and 6 bases at J, with 13 bases between the two ends. CDR1 is LGHNA, CDR2 YSLEER, per germline. The CDR3 covers 14 residues. The DNA for the CDR3 is TGCGCCAGCAGCCCTTTGGGGGAGGCCAATGAGCAGTTCTTC. Translating gives CASSPLGEANEQFF.

The chain couples TRBV19 to TRBJ2-7, with D possibly TRBD2 on 7 matching bases. V lost 11 bases and J 0 bases, leaving 14 bases between the germline ends. In germline, CDR1 is LNHDA, CDR2 SQIVND (reference sequence). The CDR3 contains 13 residues. CDR3 DNA: TGTGCCTCCGAAGGGGGGGCCTCCTACGAGCAGTACTTC. Translated, it gives CASEGGASYEQYF.

The chain uses TRBV4-3 and TRBJ1-4, with D unclear. Trimming left V 0 bases short and J 3 bases short, with 14 bases between. The CDR3 loop spans 17 amino acids. Looked up from germline, CDR1 is LGHNA and CDR2 is YSLEER. The CDR3 loop is CASSQEGLIGANEKLFF. The CDR3 region has the DNA TGCGCCAGCAGCCAAGAGGGCCTTATCGGGGCTAATGAAAAACTGTTTTTT.

This clone was counted once. The chain carries TRBV2 and TRBJ2-3, with 9 bases fitting TRBD1. Trimming at V came to 7 bases and at J to 4 bases, leaving 3 bases not matched to a gene. This CDR3 region has 13 residues. The germline V gene encodes CDR1 SNHLY and CDR2 FYNNEI. CDR3 in amino acids: CASKQGASDTQYF. As DNA, the CDR3 is TGTGCCAGCAAACAGGGGGCATCAGATACGCAGTATTTT.

The V and J genes are TRBV5-6 and TRBJ2-7; 12 bases line up with TRBD2. Germline CDR1 and CDR2: SGHDT and YYEEEE. The length of the CDR3 is 15 residues. Trimming removed 3 bases from V and 2 bases from J; junction bases left unmatched: 3. The DNA of the CDR3 is TGTGCCAGCAGCTCCCTAGCGGGGGGGCCCTACGAGCAGTACTTC. Its translation: CASSSLAGGPYEQYF. Based on the CDR3 plus reference TRBV5-6 and TRBJ2-7, the full variable domain is DAGVTQSPTHLIKTRGQQVTLRCSPKSGHDTVSWYQQALGQGPQFIFQYYEEEERQRGNFPDRFSGHQFPNYSSELNVNALLLGDSALYLCASSSLAGGPYEQYFGPGTRLTVT.

The chain employs TRBV6-5 and TRBJ2-7, with a weak D call TRBD1 (5 bases). Germline CDR1 reads MNHEY; CDR2 reads SVGAGI. V gave up 4 bases and J gave up 0 bases, with 13 bases separating them. The CDR3 extends over 15 amino acids. CDR3 region: CASSSVGGASYEQYF. The DNA of the CDR3 is TGTGCCAGCAGTTCCGTCGGTGGGGCCTCCTACGAGCAGTACTTC.

The chain carries TRBV4-1 and TRBJ2-3; TRBD2 is a possible D gene (6 bases). The CDR3 consists of 13 residues. CDR1 and CDR2 (germline): MGHRA, YSYEKL. V was trimmed by 8 bases and J by 4 bases, leaving 13 bases between them. CDR3 DNA: TGCGCCAGCGGGCCTAGGAGGGCAGATACGCAGTATTTT. Protein sequence: CASGPRRADTQYF.

The V gene is TRBV27, the J gene TRBJ2-7, with D maybe TRBD2 (5 bases). V lost 6 bases and J lost 7, with 16 bases in between. CDR3 length: 13 amino acids. Germline-derived CDR1 and CDR2 are MNHEY and SMNVEV (reference sequence). The CDR3 DNA sequence: TGTGCCAGCAGCCTCGGGCGCCCGGGGGAGCAGTACTTC. Encoded protein: CASSLGRPGEQYF.

This chain joins TRBV4-3 and TRBJ2-1, with 8 bases fitting TRBD2. The CDR3 is 15 amino acids. Germline V gene lookup returns CDR1 LGHNA and CDR2 YSLEER. V dropped 2 bases and J dropped 9; count of bases not matched to a gene: 9. The CDR3 loop reads CASSQRGGVWGEQFF. DNA of the CDR3: TGCGCCAGCAGCCAACGGGGGGGGGTATGGGGTGAGCAGTTCTTC.

In this sample, this clone turned up once. V usage is TRBV9 and J usage is TRBJ1-1, with TRBD1 as a possible D gene (5 bases). The CDR3 consists of 14 residues. Germline CDR1 reads SGDLS; CDR2 reads YYNGEE. The V and J ends lost 0 bases and 3 bases respectively, with 9 bases between them. As DNA, the CDR3 is TGTGCCAGCAGCGTAGCTACGGGGGACACTGAAGCTTTCTTT. Translating it yields CASSVATGDTEAFF.

CDR3 sequence: CASSPKETGYGYTF. CDR3 sequence (DNA): TGTGCCAGCAGCCCTAAGGAGACAGGCTATGGCTACACCTTC. The chain couples TRBV5-4 to TRBJ1-2; D possibly corresponds to TRBD1 (6 bases). The CDR3 covers 14 residues. The germline V and J ends were trimmed by 4 bases and 4 bases, with 14 bases remaining between them. Germline V gives CDR1 SGHNT, CDR2 YYREEE (reference sequence).

V gene TRBV4-3 combines with J gene TRBJ2-5; D might be TRBD2 (6 bases). The J call may be incorrect, as the DNA end agrees better with TRBJ2-7. This CDR3 region has 15 residues. Germline V gene data show CDR1 as LGHNA and CDR2 as YSLEER. The CDR3 bases are TGCGCCAGCAGCCAAGGAGAGGGACTGAACTACGAGCAGTACTTC. Encoded protein: CASSQGEGLNYEQYF.